These 31 T cell receptor beta chains share one sample of origin, sequenced in a study of blood T cell repertoires in COVID-19. Some clones are missing from TCRdb's copy, which holds only in-frame ones; the method was immunoSEQ multiplex PCR. The sample consists of 150,000 to 200,000 clones, about 80% of them appearing once. The sequenced sample was PBMCs or T cells enriched from blood (not recorded which). These TCRs come from a man aged 35-49 years who had recovered from COVID-19.

This clone was detected a few times. V is TRBV3-1 (or the pseudogene TRBV3-2) and J is TRBJ2-7, with 12 bases matching TRBD2. In germline, CDR1 is LGHDT, CDR2 YNNKEL (reference sequence). The CDR3 runs to 17 residues. V lost 3 bases, J lost 0 bases, and 6 bases stayed unmatched. Written as DNA, the CDR3 is TGTGCCAGCAGCCACGCTAGCGGGGGGGCTATCTCCTACGAGCAGTACTTC. Its protein is CASSHASGGAISYEQYF.

J is TRBJ1-5 and V is TRBV19, with D maybe TRBD1 (6 bases). Trimming cost V 9 bases and J 5 bases, with 23 bases left between them. The germline gives CDR1 LNHDA, CDR2 SQIVND (reference sequence). The CDR3 is made up of 16 amino acids. The CDR3 loop reads CARTYRACKTHQPQHF. The CDR3 DNA is TGTGCCAGGACGTACAGGGCTTGCAAAACCCATCAGCCCCAGCATTTT. The full variable domain, its missing parts supplied by reference TRBV19 and TRBJ1-5, is DGGITQSPKYLFRKEGQNVTLSCEQNLNHDAMYWYRQDPGQGLRLIYYSQIVNDFQKGDIAEGYSVSREKKESFPLTVTSAQKNPTAFYLCARTYRACKTHQPQHFGDGTRLSIL.

The chain uses TRBV25-1 and TRBJ1-1; TRBD1 might be the D (6 bases). This CDR3 is built from 13 residues. Trimming pared 2 bases from V and 10 bases from J, leaving 14 bases between. CDR1 and CDR2 from the germline V gene are MGHDK and SYGVNS. The CDR3 DNA reads TGTGCCAGCAGTGAAACAGGGTCCTCTGGAGCTTTCTTT. As protein: CASSETGSSGAFF.

The rearrangement uses TRBV5-8 and TRBJ2-3; 7 nucleotides match TRBD2. Germline V CDR1 and CDR2: SGHTS, YDEGEE. This CDR3 has 17 residues. V trimming: 7 bases; J trimming: 2 bases; junction bases outside the gene matches: 16. CDR3 DNA: TGTGCCAGCGGAAGTGGGCGGGGGTCCGCTCCCACAGATACGCAGTATTTT. Its translation: CASGSGRGSAPTDTQYF.

The genes are TRBV28 and TRBJ1-5, with 9 bases fitting TRBD1. The CDR3 runs to 19 residues. V shed 1 base, J shed 7 bases, and the junction held 17 bases outside the gene matches. CDR1 and CDR2 (germline): MDHEN, SYDVKM. DNA for the CDR3: TGTGCCAGCAGTTTATTTTCTGGGTGGGGACAGGGTATTTACCAGCCCCAGCATTTT. Its protein is CASSLFSGWGQGIYQPQHF.

The chain combines TRBV3-1 (or the pseudogene TRBV3-2) with TRBJ1-2, with no clear D. The germline V and J ends were trimmed by 1 base and 8 bases, with 17 bases remaining between them. This CDR3 comprises 15 residues. Germline assignment: CDR1 LGHDT and CDR2 YNNKEL (reference sequence). CDR3 nucleotide sequence: TGTGCCAGCAGCCAAGCCCGAGACACGGCCCGGGGCTACACCTTC. The encoded protein is CASSQARDTARGYTF.

V gene TRBV5-1 combines with J gene TRBJ2-5; TRBD1 agrees at 10 bases. Germline CDR1 SGHRS, CDR2 YFSETQ. Trimming at V came to 3 bases and at J to 0 bases, leaving 5 bases not matched to a gene. The CDR3 covers 16 residues. The CDR3 nucleotides are TGCGCCAGCAGCTATCCCGGGACAGGGGACCAAGAGACCCAGTACTTC. Its translation is CASSYPGTGDQETQYF. Combining the CDR3 with reference TRBV5-1 and TRBJ2-5 gives the whole variable domain KAGVTQTPRYLIKTRGQQVTLSCSPISGHRSVSWYQQTPGQGLQFLFEYFSETQRNKGNFPGRFSGRQFSNSRSEMNVSTLELGDSALYLCASSYPGTGDQETQYFGPGTRLLVL.

This sequence joins TRBV28 and TRBJ2-3, with D maybe TRBD2 (5 bases). CDR1 is MDHEN and CDR2 is SYDVKM in the germline V gene. The CDR3 consists of 13 residues. Trimming left V 3 bases short and J 10 bases short, with 14 bases between. The CDR3 coding sequence is TGTGCCAGCAGTTTCGATATGAGAGGGTCGCAGTATTTT. Protein sequence: CASSFDMRGSQYF. The whole variable domain, filled in from reference TRBV28 and TRBJ2-3, reads DVKVTQSSRYLVKRTGEKVFLECVQDMDHENMFWYRQDPGLGLRLIYFSYDVKMKEKGDIPEGYSVSREKKERFSLILESASTNQTSMYLCASSFDMRGSQYFGPGTRLTVL.

The rearrangement links TRBV6-5 to TRBJ1-4, with D maybe TRBD1 (5 bases). CDR3 size: 15 residues. V lost 4 bases to trimming and J lost 1 base, with 10 bases between them. Germline lookup yields CDR1 MNHEY and CDR2 SVGAGI. CDR3 sequence reads: CASSSTGGTNEKLFF. The CDR3 nucleotides read TGTGCCAGCAGTTCCACCGGGGGAACTAATGAAAAACTGTTTTTT.

The V call is TRBV28, the J call TRBJ2-2; 9 bases are shared with TRBD1. With V trimmed by 5 bases and J by 1 base, 5 bases remained unmatched. The CDR3 is 16 residues long. Per the germline V gene, CDR1 is MDHEN and CDR2 is SYDVKM. This chain's CDR3 is CASSPTGQGNTGELFF. The CDR3 nucleotides are TGTGCCAGCAGTCCAACGGGACAGGGGAACACCGGGGAGCTGTTTTTT.

The chain couples TRBV7-2 to TRBJ2-3; 9 bases map to TRBD2. The ends lost 2 bases at V and 1 base at J; junction bases unmatched: 7. CDR3 length: 17 amino acids. Germline V gives CDR1 SGHTA, CDR2 FQGNSA. The CDR3 nucleotides are TGTGCCAGCAGCTTACACGCTAGCGGGGCAGGCACAGATACGCAGTATTTT. Amino acid sequence: CASSLHASGAGTDTQYF.

This chain uses TRBV13 with TRBJ1-1, with D perhaps matching TRBD1 (6 bases). V lost 2 bases and J 3 bases, leaving 13 bases between the germline ends. Germline assignment: CDR1 PRHDT and CDR2 FYEKMQ (reference sequence). This CDR3 comprises 15 residues. CDR3 protein: CASSLSPGVDTEAFF. The CDR3 region has the DNA TGTGCCAGCAGCTTAAGTCCAGGGGTCGACACTGAAGCTTTCTTT.

This clone was seen once. V and J are TRBV7-9 and TRBJ2-7, with 7 positions matching TRBD1. With 11 bases clipped from V and 0 bases from J, the junction kept 7 bases outside the gene matches. Germline CDR1 is SEHNR and CDR2 is FQNEAQ (reference sequence). This CDR3 comprises 13 residues. DNA of the CDR3: TGTGCCGGAACGACAGGGACCTCCTACGAGCAGTACTTC. Translating it yields CAGTTGTSYEQYF.

The V call is TRBV7-9, the J call TRBJ1-4; possibly TRBD1 for D (5 bases). The V end lost 1 base, the J end lost 8 bases, and 17 bases lay between the germline ends. The CDR3 totals 16 residues. Germline CDR1 and CDR2: SEHNR and FQNEAQ (reference sequence). Here the CDR3 DNA reads TGTGCCAGCAGCTTAGGGTTTGCCGGGGGGTCGGAAAAACTGTTTTTT. This translates into CASSLGFAGGSEKLFF.

The chain has TRBV21-1 and TRBJ1-2. TRBV21-1 is shown as a pseudogene. The CDR3 length is 13 residues. Here the CDR3 DNA reads TGTGCCAGCAGCAAAGTGCGGGGTCCGCTATCCACCTTC. It encodes CASSKVRGPLSTF.

This rearrangement joins TRBV5-1 to TRBJ2-7; 8 bases match TRBD1. The V gene end was trimmed by 4 bases and the J gene end by 0 bases; junction bases not matched to a gene: 6. The germline gives CDR1 SGHRS, CDR2 YFSETQ. CDR3 size: 15 residues. Here the CDR3 DNA reads TGCGCCAGCAGCCCCAGGGGGCGAAACTCCTACGAGCAGTACTTC. Protein: CASSPRGRNSYEQYF. Based on the CDR3 plus reference TRBV5-1 and TRBJ2-7, the full variable domain is KAGVTQTPRYLIKTRGQQVTLSCSPISGHRSVSWYQQTPGQGLQFLFEYFSETQRNKGNFPGRFSGRQFSNSRSEMNVSTLELGDSALYLCASSPRGRNSYEQYFGPGTRLTVT.

This chain joins TRBV9 and TRBJ2-3, with 13 bases lining up with TRBD2. Looked up from germline, CDR1 is SGDLS and CDR2 is YYNGEE. V dropped 3 bases and J dropped 0; count of bases not matched to a gene: 7. The CDR3 is made up of 18 amino acids. CDR3 sequence: CASSARLAGGPSTDTQYF. DNA of the CDR3: TGTGCCAGCAGCGCACGACTAGCGGGGGGCCCTAGCACAGATACGCAGTATTTT.

This rearrangement joins TRBV3-1 (or the pseudogene TRBV3-2) to TRBJ1-1, with 7 bases lining up with TRBD1. Trimming removed 5 bases from V and 0 bases from J; junction bases left unmatched: 9. Germline assignment: CDR1 LGHDT and CDR2 YNNKEL (reference sequence). The CDR3 has 16 residues. The CDR3 nucleotides read TGTGCCAGCAGCGCACGACAGGGATTAATGAACACTGAAGCTTTCTTT. This gives the protein CASSARQGLMNTEAFF.

As DNA, the CDR3 is TGCGCCAGCAGCCAAGATCCGGCAGGAGACAGGGTGTACACTGAAGCTTTCTTT. Translated, it gives CASSQDPAGDRVYTEAFF. V gene TRBV4-1 combines with J gene TRBJ1-1; TRBD1 aligns across 7 bases. V lost 0 bases and J lost 3; bases outside the gene matches: 13. Germline assignment: CDR1 MGHRA and CDR2 YSYEKL. CDR3 length: 18 amino acids.

This rearrangement joins TRBV19 to TRBJ1-2, with 7 bases aligning to TRBD1. The CDR3 runs to 17 residues. Trimming cost V 6 bases and J 0 bases; bases outside gene matches: 13. CDR1 is LNHDA, CDR2 SQIVND, per germline (reference sequence). DNA for the CDR3: TGTGCCAGTAGGAGCCAAGACGGACAGGTTTCTAACTATGGCTACACCTTC. Its protein product is CASRSQDGQVSNYGYTF.

CDR3 sequence reads: CASTLTGKPEAFF. CDR3 nucleotide sequence: TGTGCCAGCACCCTGACAGGGAAACCTGAAGCTTTCTTT. The chain joins TRBV11-2 to TRBJ1-1, with 7 bases that match TRBD1. Germline loops: CDR1 SGHAT, CDR2 FQNNGV. V was clipped by 7 bases and J by 6 bases; unmatched bases: 8. This CDR3 region has 13 residues.

This clone was counted once. This chain uses TRBV4-1 with TRBJ1-3; 7 bases are a match to TRBD1. CDR1 is MGHRA and CDR2 is YSYEKL in the germline V gene. The V and J ends lost 2 bases and 2 bases, in that order; junction bases with no gene match: 3. The CDR3 length is 15 residues. CDR3 coding DNA: TGCGCCAGCAGCCAACCTACAGGGGCTGGAAACACCATATATTTT. Its translation is CASSQPTGAGNTIYF.

This clone has just one count. The rearrangement joins TRBV10-1 to TRBJ2-7; 10 positions agree with TRBD1. The CDR3 extends over 13 amino acids. After removal of 5 bases from V and 9 bases from J, the junction contained 7 bases not matched to a gene. Germline lookup yields CDR1 WNHNN and CDR2 SYGVQD (reference sequence). The CDR3 region is CASSPGQGGVQYF. The CDR3 DNA is TGCGCCAGCAGTCCTGGACAGGGGGGAGTGCAGTACTTC.

The chain couples TRBV7-9 to TRBJ2-7, with 8 bases aligning to TRBD1. CDR1 is SEHNR, CDR2 FQNEAQ, per germline (reference sequence). The CDR3 spans 15 residues. J was trimmed by 0 bases and V by 5 bases; bases with no gene match: 6. In nucleotides, the CDR3 is TGTGCCAGCAGCGGCCGGGACAGGAGCTCCTACGAGCAGTACTTC. Translating it yields CASSGRDRSSYEQYF.

This rearrangement joins TRBV5-6 to TRBJ2-7, with D possibly being TRBD1 (6 bases). Trimming shortened V by 0 bases and J by 5 bases, and 12 bases separated the two germline ends. Per germline, CDR1 SGHDT and CDR2 YYEEEE. The CDR3 runs 14 residues. The CDR3 nucleotides read TGTGCCAGCAGCTTGGCCTGGCAGGGGAACGAGCAGTACTTC. Protein sequence: CASSLAWQGNEQYF. Drawing the rest from reference TRBV5-6 and TRBJ2-7, the complete variable domain is DAGVTQSPTHLIKTRGQQVTLRCSPKSGHDTVSWYQQALGQGPQFIFQYYEEEERQRGNFPDRFSGHQFPNYSSELNVNALLLGDSALYLCASSLAWQGNEQYFGPGTRLTVT.

Written as DNA, the CDR3 is TGCGCCAGCACCGGAGTAGCGGCACAAGAGACCCAGTACTTC. Translation: CASTGVAAQETQYF. The chain is built from TRBV10-1 and TRBJ2-5, with D possibly matching TRBD2 (6 bases). Germline V gives CDR1 WNHNN, CDR2 SYGVQD (reference sequence). The CDR3 sequence is 14 residues long. V was shortened by 7 bases and J by 2 bases, with 14 bases between the two germline ends.

This clone showed up just once. The chain uses TRBV29-1 and TRBJ1-1; the D gene is possibly TRBD1 (5 bases). Germline assignment: CDR1 SQVTM and CDR2 ANQGSEA. This CDR3 is 16 amino acids long. Trimming removed 0 bases from V and 2 bases from J, with 16 bases in between. CDR3 region: CSVEERAGPVNTEAFF. CDR3 DNA sequence: TGCAGCGTTGAAGAAAGGGCAGGGCCTGTTAACACTGAAGCTTTCTTT.

This chain joins TRBV9 and TRBJ2-1; tentative D call: TRBD2 (7 bases). V was clipped by 0 bases and J by 8 bases, with 21 bases between them. CDR1 is SGDLS and CDR2 is YYNGEE in the germline V gene. The CDR3 is made up of 17 amino acids. The CDR3 loop reads CASSVGFGGLVGDEQFF. As DNA, the CDR3 is TGTGCCAGCAGCGTAGGGTTCGGGGGGCTCGTGGGCGATGAGCAGTTCTTC.

The rearrangement uses TRBV4-1 and TRBJ1-1, with TRBD1 as a possible D gene (5 bases). V gave up 4 bases and J gave up 1 base, with 13 bases separating them. CDR1 is MGHRA and CDR2 is YSYEKL in the germline V gene. This CDR3 spans 15 amino acids. The CDR3 loop reads CASSPGDRWNTEAFF. CDR3 DNA sequence: TGCGCCAGCAGCCCAGGTGACAGATGGAACACTGAAGCTTTCTTT.

V and J are TRBV5-1 and TRBJ1-2, with a possible D match to TRBD1 (6 bases). Trimming removed 5 bases from V and 4 bases from J, with 18 bases in between. The germline V gene encodes CDR1 SGHRS and CDR2 YFSETQ. The CDR3 loop spans 15 amino acids. Written as DNA, the CDR3 is TGCGCCAGCAGTCCACCGGGGGGGCGCAGCTATGGCTACACCTTC. Amino acids: CASSPPGGRSYGYTF.

The rearrangement joins TRBV5-1 to TRBJ2-5; 8 positions match TRBD1. This CDR3 spans 17 amino acids. The junction had 17 bases not matched to a gene; V was cut back by 5 bases and J by 5 bases. Germline lookup yields CDR1 SGHRS and CDR2 YFSETQ. CDR3: CASSPRPPSGGMETQYF. In nucleotides, the CDR3 is TGCGCCAGCAGTCCCCGTCCCCCCTCAGGGGGCATGGAGACCCAGTACTTC.